This T cell receptor beta chain is drawn from a study of blood T cell repertoires in COVID-19. Data came from immunoSEQ multiplex PCR; TCRdb stores just in-frame clones and leaves some out. The table records 70,000 or so clones, roughly nine tenths of them present only once. The V and J ends lost 4 bases and 6 bases, in that order; junction bases with no gene match: 3. Germline assignment: CDR1 ENHRY and CDR2 SYGVKD. The CDR3 covers 13 residues. V is TRBV10-3 and J is TRBJ1-2; 9 bases match TRBD1. Sequencing was carried out using peripheral blood. This TCR was sampled from a man between 45 and 60 years old with acute or convalescent COVID-19. DNA for the CDR3: TGTGCCATCAGTGGGGACAGGGACAATGGCTACACCTTC. Its translation: CAISGDRDNGYTF.